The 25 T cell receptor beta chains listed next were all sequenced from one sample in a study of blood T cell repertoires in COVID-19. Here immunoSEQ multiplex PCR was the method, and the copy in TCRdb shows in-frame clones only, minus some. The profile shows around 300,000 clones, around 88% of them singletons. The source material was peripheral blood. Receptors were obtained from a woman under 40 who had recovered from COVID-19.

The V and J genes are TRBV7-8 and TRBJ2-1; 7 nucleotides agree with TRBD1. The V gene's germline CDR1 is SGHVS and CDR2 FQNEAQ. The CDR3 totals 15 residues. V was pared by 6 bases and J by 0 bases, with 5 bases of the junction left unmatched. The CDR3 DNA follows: TGTGCCAGCAGACCCTCAGGGGGCTCCTACAATGAGCAGTTCTTC. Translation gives CASRPSGGSYNEQFF.

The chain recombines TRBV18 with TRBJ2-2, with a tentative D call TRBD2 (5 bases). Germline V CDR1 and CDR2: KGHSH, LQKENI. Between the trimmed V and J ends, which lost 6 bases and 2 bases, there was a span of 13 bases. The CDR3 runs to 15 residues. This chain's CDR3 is CASSFRGDNTGELFF. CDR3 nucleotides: TGTGCCAGCTCTTTCCGGGGAGACAACACCGGGGAGCTGTTTTTT.

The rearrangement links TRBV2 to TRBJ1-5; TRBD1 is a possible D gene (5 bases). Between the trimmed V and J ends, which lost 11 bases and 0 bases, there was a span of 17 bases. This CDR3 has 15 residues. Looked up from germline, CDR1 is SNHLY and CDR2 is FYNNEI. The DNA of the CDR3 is TGTGCCGTAAGATCGGGGGGTAGTAGCAATCAGCCCCAGCATTTT. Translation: CAVRSGGSSNQPQHF.

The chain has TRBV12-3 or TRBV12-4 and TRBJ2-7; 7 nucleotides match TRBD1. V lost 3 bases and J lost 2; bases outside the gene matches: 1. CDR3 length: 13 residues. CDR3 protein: CASSFGQAYEQYF. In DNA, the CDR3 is TGTGCCAGCAGTTTTGGACAGGCCTACGAGCAGTACTTC.

This CDR3 reads CATRDTISYEQYF. CDR3 nucleotide sequence: TGTGCCACCCGGGACACTATATCCTACGAGCAGTACTTC. The chain combines TRBV27 with TRBJ2-7; possible D gene TRBD1, 6 bases. Germline values: CDR1 MNHEY, CDR2 SMNVEV (reference sequence). The CDR3 sequence is 13 residues long. Trimming took 10 bases from V and 1 from J, leaving 14 bases between them.

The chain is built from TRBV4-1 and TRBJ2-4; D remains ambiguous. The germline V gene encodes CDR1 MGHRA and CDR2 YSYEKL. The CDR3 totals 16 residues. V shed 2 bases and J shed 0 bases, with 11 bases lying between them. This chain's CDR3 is CASSQLLTIAKNIQYF. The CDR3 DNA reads TGCGCCAGCAGCCAATTACTTACTATAGCCAAAAACATTCAGTACTTC.

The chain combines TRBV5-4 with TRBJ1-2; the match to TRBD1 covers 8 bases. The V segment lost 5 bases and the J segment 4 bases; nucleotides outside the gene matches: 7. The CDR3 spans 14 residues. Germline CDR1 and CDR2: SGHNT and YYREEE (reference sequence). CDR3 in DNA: TGTGCCAGCAGTTGGGACAGGTCTGGCTATGGCTACACCTTC. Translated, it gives CASSWDRSGYGYTF.

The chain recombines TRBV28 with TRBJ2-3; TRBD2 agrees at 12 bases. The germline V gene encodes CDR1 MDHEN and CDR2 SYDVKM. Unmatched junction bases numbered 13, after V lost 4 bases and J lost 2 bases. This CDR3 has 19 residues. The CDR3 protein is CASSYPMGLAGQLTDTQYF. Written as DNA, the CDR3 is TGTGCCAGCAGTTACCCTATGGGACTAGCGGGTCAACTCACAGATACGCAGTATTTT.

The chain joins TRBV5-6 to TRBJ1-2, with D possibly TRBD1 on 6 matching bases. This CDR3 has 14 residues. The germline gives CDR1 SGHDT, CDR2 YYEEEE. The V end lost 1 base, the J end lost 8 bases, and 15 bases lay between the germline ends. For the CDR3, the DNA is TGTGCCAGCAGCTTGAGTGCCAGGGGAGAAGGCTACACCTTC. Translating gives CASSLSARGEGYTF.

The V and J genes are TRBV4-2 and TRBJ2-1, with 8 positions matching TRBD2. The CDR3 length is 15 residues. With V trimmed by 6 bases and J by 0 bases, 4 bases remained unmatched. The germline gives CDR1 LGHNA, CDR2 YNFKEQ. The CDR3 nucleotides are TGTGCCAGCAGACAAACTAGCGGCTCCTACAATGAGCAGTTCTTC. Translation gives CASRQTSGSYNEQFF.

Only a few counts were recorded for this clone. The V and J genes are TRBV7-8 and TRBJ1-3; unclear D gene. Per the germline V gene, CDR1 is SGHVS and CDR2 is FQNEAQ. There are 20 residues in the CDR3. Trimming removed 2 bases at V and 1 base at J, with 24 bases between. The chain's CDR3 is CASSLIQTGLRALSGNTIYF. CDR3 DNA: TGTGCCAGCAGCTTAATTCAGACGGGTTTGAGGGCTTTGTCTGGAAACACCATATATTTT.

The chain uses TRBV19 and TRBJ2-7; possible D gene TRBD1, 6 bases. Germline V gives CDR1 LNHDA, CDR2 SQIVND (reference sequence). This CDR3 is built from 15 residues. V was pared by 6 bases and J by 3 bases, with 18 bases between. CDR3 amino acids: CASSPGQSPNYEQYF. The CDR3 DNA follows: TGTGCCAGTAGCCCCGGACAGTCTCCTAACTACGAGCAGTACTTC. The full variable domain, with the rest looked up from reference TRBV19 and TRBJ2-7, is DGGITQSPKYLFRKEGQNVTLSCEQNLNHDAMYWYRQDPGQGLRLIYYSQIVNDFQKGDIAEGYSVSREKKESFPLTVTSAQKNPTAFYLCASSPGQSPNYEQYFGPGTRLTVT.

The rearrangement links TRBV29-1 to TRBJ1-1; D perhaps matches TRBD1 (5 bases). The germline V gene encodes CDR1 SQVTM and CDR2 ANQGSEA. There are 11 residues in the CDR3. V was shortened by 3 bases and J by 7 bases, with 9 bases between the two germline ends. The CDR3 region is CSVEGQGEAFF. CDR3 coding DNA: TGCAGCGTTGAGGGGCAGGGTGAAGCTTTCTTT.

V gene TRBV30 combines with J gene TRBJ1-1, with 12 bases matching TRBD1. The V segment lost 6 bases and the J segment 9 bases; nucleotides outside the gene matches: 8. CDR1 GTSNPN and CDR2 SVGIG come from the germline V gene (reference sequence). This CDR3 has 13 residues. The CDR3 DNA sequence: TGTGCCTGTGCGGGACAGGGGGCTGTTAAAGCTTTCTTT. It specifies CACAGQGAVKAFF.

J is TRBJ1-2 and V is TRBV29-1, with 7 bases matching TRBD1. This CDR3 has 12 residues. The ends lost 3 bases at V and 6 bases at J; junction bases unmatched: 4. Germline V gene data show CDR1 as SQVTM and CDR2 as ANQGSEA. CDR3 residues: CSVEATGNGYTF. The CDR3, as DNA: TGCAGCGTTGAGGCGACAGGGAATGGCTACACCTTC.

DNA of the CDR3: TGTGCCACCAGCAGGGACAGGGTTTCGGAGACCCAGTACTTC. Protein: CATSRDRVSETQYF. The chain has TRBV15 and TRBJ2-5; TRBD1 matches at 8 bases. There are 14 residues in the CDR3. V lost 3 bases to trimming and J lost 5 bases; unmatched junction nucleotides: 5. Germline lookup yields CDR1 LNHNV and CDR2 YYDKDF (reference sequence). The whole variable domain, filled in from reference TRBV15 and TRBJ2-5, reads DAMVIQNPRYQVTQFGKPVTLSCSQTLNHNVMYWYQQKSSQAPKLLFHYYDKDFNNEADTPDNFQSRRPNTSFCFLDIRSPGLGDTAMYLCATSRDRVSETQYFGPGTRLLVL.

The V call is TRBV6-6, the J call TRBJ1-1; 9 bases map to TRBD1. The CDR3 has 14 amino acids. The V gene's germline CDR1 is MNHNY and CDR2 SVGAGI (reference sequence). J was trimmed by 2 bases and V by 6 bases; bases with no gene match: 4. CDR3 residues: CASRQGADNTEAFF. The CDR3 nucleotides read TGTGCCAGCAGACAGGGGGCCGACAACACTGAAGCTTTCTTT.

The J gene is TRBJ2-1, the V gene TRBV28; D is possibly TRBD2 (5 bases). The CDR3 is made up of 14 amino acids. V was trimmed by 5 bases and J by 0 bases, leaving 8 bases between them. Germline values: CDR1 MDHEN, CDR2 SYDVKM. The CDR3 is CASSSGSSYNEQFF. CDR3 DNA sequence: TGTGCCAGCAGTAGCGGAAGCTCCTACAATGAGCAGTTCTTC. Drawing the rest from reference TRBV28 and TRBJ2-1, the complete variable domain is DVKVTQSSRYLVKRTGEKVFLECVQDMDHENMFWYRQDPGLGLRLIYFSYDVKMKEKGDIPEGYSVSREKKERFSLILESASTNQTSMYLCASSSGSSYNEQFFGPGTRLTVL.

The CDR3 sequence is CASSQSSGKDTQYF. In DNA, the CDR3 is TGTGCCAGCAGCCAATCTTCCGGTAAGGATACGCAGTATTTT. The chain has TRBV16 and TRBJ2-3; no definite D call. V was trimmed by 0 bases and J by 6 bases, leaving 10 bases between them. The CDR3 runs 14 residues. CDR1 is KGHSY, CDR2 FQNENV, per germline.

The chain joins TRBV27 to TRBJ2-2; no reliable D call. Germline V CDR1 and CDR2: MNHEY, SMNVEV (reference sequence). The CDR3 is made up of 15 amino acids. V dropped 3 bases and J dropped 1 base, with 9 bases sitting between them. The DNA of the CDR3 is TGTGCCAGCAGTTTGGTAGCATGGAACACCGGGGAGCTGTTTTTT. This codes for CASSLVAWNTGELFF.

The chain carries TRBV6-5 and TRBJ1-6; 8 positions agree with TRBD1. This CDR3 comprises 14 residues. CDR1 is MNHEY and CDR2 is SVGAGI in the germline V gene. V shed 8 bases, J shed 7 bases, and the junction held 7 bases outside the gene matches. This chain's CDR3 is CASAPGTGNSPLHF. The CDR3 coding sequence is TGTGCCAGCGCTCCTGGGACAGGAAATTCACCCCTCCACTTT.

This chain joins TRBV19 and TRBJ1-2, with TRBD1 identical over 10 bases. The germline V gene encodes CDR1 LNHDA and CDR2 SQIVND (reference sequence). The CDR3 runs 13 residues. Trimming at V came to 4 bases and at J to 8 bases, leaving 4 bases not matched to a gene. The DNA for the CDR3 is TGTGCCAGTAGTAGACGGGACAGGGGCGGCTACACCTTC. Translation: CASSRRDRGGYTF. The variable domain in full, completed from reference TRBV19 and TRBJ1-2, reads DGGITQSPKYLFRKEGQNVTLSCEQNLNHDAMYWYRQDPGQGLRLIYYSQIVNDFQKGDIAEGYSVSREKKESFPLTVTSAQKNPTAFYLCASSRRDRGGYTFGSGTRLTVV.

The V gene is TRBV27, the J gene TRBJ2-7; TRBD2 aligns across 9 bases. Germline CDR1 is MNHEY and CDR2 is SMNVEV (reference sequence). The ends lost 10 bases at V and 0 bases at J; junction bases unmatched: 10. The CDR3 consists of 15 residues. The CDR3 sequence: CATRLADLSSYEQYF. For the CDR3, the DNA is TGTGCCACAAGACTAGCGGACCTCAGCTCCTACGAGCAGTACTTC.

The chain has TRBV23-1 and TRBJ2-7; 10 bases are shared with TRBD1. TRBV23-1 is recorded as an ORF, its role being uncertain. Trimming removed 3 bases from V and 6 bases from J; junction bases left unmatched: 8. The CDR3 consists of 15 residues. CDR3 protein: CASSQPGTGEAEQYF. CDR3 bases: TGCGCCAGCAGTCAGCCCGGGACAGGGGAAGCCGAGCAGTACTTC.

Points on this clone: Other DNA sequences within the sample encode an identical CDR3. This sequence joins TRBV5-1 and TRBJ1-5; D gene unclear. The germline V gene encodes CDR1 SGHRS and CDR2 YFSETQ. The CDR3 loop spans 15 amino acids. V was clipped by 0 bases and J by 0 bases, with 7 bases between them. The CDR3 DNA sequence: TGCGCCAGCAGCTTGGGAGGTTATAGCAATCAGCCCCAGCATTTT. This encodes CASSLGGYSNQPQHF.